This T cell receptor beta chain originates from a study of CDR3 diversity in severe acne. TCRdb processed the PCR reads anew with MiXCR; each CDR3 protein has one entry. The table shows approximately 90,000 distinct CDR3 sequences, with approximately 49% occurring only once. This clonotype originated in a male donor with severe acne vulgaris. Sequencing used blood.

CDR3 protein: CASSLDSSPLFPLHF. The CDR3 region has the DNA TGTGCCAGCAGCTTAGACAGCTCACCCCTTTTCCCCCTCCACTTT. This rearrangement joins TRBV11-2 to TRBJ1-6, with D hard to call. V was shortened by 0 bases and J by 13 bases, with 16 bases between the two germline ends. The CDR3 runs to 15 residues. Looked up from germline, CDR1 is SGHAT and CDR2 is FQNNGV.